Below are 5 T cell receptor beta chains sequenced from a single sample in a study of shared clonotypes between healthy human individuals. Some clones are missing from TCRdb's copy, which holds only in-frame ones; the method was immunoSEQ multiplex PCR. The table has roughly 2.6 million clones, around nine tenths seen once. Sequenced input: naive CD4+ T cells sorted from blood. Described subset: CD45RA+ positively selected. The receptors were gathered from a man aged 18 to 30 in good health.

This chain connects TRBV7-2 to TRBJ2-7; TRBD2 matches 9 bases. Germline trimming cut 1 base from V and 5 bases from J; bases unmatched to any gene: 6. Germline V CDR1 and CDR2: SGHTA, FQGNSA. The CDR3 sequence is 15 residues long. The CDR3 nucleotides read TGTGCCAGCAGCTTAGATAGCGGGAGTACGAACGAGCAGTACTTC. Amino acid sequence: CASSLDSGSTNEQYF.

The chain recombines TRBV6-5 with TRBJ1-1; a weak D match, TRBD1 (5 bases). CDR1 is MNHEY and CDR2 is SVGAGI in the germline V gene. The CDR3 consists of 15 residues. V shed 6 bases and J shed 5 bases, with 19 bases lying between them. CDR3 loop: CASSLRDWGWTEAFF. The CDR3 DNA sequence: TGTGCCAGCAGCCTACGGGATTGGGGGTGGACTGAAGCTTTCTTT.

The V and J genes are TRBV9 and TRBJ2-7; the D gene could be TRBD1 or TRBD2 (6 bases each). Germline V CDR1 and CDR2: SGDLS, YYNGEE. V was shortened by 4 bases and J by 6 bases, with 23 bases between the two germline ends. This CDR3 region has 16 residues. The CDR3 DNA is TGTGCCAGCAGCTCCCCCGGGGGCAGCCTAGCCAGCGAGCAGTACTTC. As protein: CASSSPGGSLASEQYF. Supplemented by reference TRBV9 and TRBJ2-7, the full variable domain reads DSGVTQTPKHLITATGQRVTLRCSPRSGDLSVYWYQQSLDQGLQFLIQYYNGEERAKGNILERFSAQQFPDLHSELNLSSLELGDSALYFCASSSPGGSLASEQYFGPGTRLTVT.

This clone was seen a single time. The DNA for the CDR3 is TGCGCCAGCAGCTACAGGACAGGGGCCACAGATACGCAGTATTTT. It yields the protein CASSYRTGATDTQYF. V usage is TRBV5-1 and J usage is TRBJ2-3; TRBD1 matches 9 bases. Germline values: CDR1 SGHRS, CDR2 YFSETQ. Losses at the gene ends were 3 bases for V and 2 bases for J; bases not matched to a gene: 4. The CDR3 consists of 15 residues.

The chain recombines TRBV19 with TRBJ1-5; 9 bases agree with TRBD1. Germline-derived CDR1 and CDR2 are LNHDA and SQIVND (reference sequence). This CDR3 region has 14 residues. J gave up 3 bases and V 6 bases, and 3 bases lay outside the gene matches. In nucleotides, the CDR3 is TGTGCCAGTAGACGGGACAGGGCCAATCAGCCCCAGCATTTT. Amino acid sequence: CASRRDRANQPQHF.